This TCR beta chain was recorded in a study of blood T cell repertoires in COVID-19. Authors' data handling: Reference gene primer amplification yielded estimated nucleated cell counts. The data were produced by immunoSEQ multiplex PCR, yet TCRdb's version contains in-frame clones alone and is incomplete. V and J calls plus clone size are reproduced from that table; the DNA served to infer D and trimming. The table has roughly 300,000 clones, 85% seen once. Sequencing input: PBMCs or T cells enriched from blood (not recorded which). This clonotype originated in a woman in her forties or fifties who had recovered from COVID-19.

CDR3 sequence reads: CAISESAGRGNQPQHF. The CDR3 coding sequence is TGTGCCATCAGTGAGTCGGCGGGTAGGGGCAATCAGCCCCAGCATTTT. The rearrangement joins TRBV10-3 to TRBJ1-5, with D uncertain. In germline, CDR1 is ENHRY, CDR2 SYGVKD. The V gene lost 0 bases and the J gene lost 2 bases, with 11 bases spanning the gap. The CDR3 is 16 residues long.